This TCR beta chain was recovered during a study of cytomegalovirus exposure and HLA in healthy donors. Study-wide results and caveats: Researchers reported that a few CMV-associated chains were confirmed in vitro as CMV antigen-specific. The likely explanation for a cluster of highly shared sequence variants was sequencing artifact. Beyond CMV serostatus, there was no information to go on about immune exposure. According to the study, 160 or so TCR beta chains were cytomegalovirus-associated.

The CDR3 spans 15 residues. After removal of 6 bases from V and 5 bases from J, the junction contained 9 bases not matched to a gene. Germline assignment: CDR1 LNHDA and CDR2 SQIVND (reference sequence). PCR involved 60 Vbeta and 13 Jbeta primers. Clones were read by immunoSEQ multiplex PCR, and TCRdb kept only the in-frame ones, dropping some. Of around 150,000 clones in the sample, roughly four fifths were seen once. Remarks on this clone: Its antigen remains unknown.

The source is a woman between 50 and 59 years old in good health and CMV-seronegative. The gene calls are TRBV19 and TRBJ1-4, with 7 bases fitting TRBD1. The sequenced sample was PBMCs. The DNA of the CDR3 is TGTGCCAGTAGCATGACAGGGCGAAAGAATGAAAAACTGTTTTTT. Its translation: CASSMTGRKNEKLFF.